What follows is one T cell receptor beta chain and its context. Original handling: By means of reference gene primer amplification, nucleated cell counts were estimated. Method: immunoSEQ multiplex PCR; TCRdb's copy keeps in-frame clones and lacks some. D and trimming come from the DNA, and the V and J calls and clone size come from that table. The sample has 85,000 to 110,000 clones, approximately 84% seen once. This record belongs to a study of blood T cell repertoires in COVID-19. Sequenced sample: peripheral blood. This clonotype was obtained from a human donor in a cohort sampled during active COVID-19.

CDR3 sequence: CSVKSAGGPGDTQYF. The DNA for the CDR3 is TGCAGCGTCAAATCAGCGGGAGGGCCCGGAGATACGCAGTATTTT. V usage is TRBV29-1 and J usage is TRBJ2-3; TRBD2 aligns across 10 bases. The J segment lost 5 bases and the V segment lost 6 bases, leaving 11 bases of the junction unmatched. Germline V gene lookup returns CDR1 SQVTM and CDR2 ANQGSEA. The CDR3 is made up of 15 amino acids.